This T cell receptor (beta chain) was found in a study of OX40 agonist ivuxolimab in advanced cancers. Study overall: Patients assigned to dose escalation were diagnosed with hepatocellular carcinoma, melanoma, renal cell or head and neck cancer.

General study results and limits: Clonal expansion was among the lowest in partial responders at 0.1-3.0 mg/kg, especially CD8+. Expanded peripheral T cells had an undetermined antigen specificity.

This clone was counted once. Its specificity is unknown. On cycle 4 day 1 and cycle 7 day 1, as well as at baseline, blood was sampled. V lost 4 bases and J lost 4; bases outside the gene matches: 3. Looked up from germline, CDR1 is SGHKS and CDR2 is YYEKEE (reference sequence). This CDR3 spans 13 amino acids. The table came from immunoSEQ multiplex PCR; TCRdb's copy has only in-frame clones and leaves some out. The data contain tens of thousands of clones, approximately 90% of them singletons. The TCR was taken from an adult with an advanced solid tumor such as melanoma, head and neck, liver or kidney cancer. The chain couples TRBV5-5 to TRBJ2-7; 9 bases are a match to TRBD1. Sequencing used CD4+ or CD8+ T cells sorted from blood, obtained in a trial of the OX40 agonist ivuxolimab. The CDR3 DNA follows: TGTGCCAGCAGCGCGGACAGGGGTTACGAGCAGTACTTC. This codes for CASSADRGYEQYF. The complete variable domain, with remaining parts taken from reference TRBV5-5 and TRBJ2-7, reads DAGVTQSPTHLIKTRGQQVTLRCSPISGHKSVSWYQQVLGQGPQFIFQYYEKEERGRGNFPDRFSARQFPNYSSELNVNALLLGDSALYLCASSADRGYEQYFGPGTRLTVT.